Listed below are T cell receptor beta chains from one sample, sequenced in a study of cytomegalovirus exposure and HLA in healthy donors. Assay: immunoSEQ multiplex PCR; the TCRdb copy retains only in-frame clones and omits some. The table has under 200,000 clones, around 80% seen once; the top ten hold 0.65% to 0.75%. The sample consisted of PBMCs. These receptors all come from a woman in her thirties or forties in good health and CMV-seronegative. CDR3s include the opening cysteine and the closing phenylalanine or tryptophan. D genes are given only for firm matches. The listing skips clone size in some rows; elsewhere it reads once, few, many or a size class.

>.|TRBV4-1|TRBJ1-6|TRBD1
TGCGCCAGCAGCCATCAGGGGGCTTCCTATAATTCACCCCTCCACTTT
CASSHQGASYNSPLHF
>.|TRBV11-3|TRBJ1-2|.
TGTGCCAGCAGCCGCTTCGCGGGCTTCATCTATGGCTACACCTTC
CASSRFAGFIYGYTF
>.|TRBV5-1|TRBJ1-3|TRBD1
TGCGCCAGCAGCTTGGATGGACAGGGATCAGGAAACACCATATATTTT
CASSLDGQGSGNTIYF
>.|TRBV4-3|TRBJ2-1|.
TGCGCCAGCAGCCAAGAGCTAGCAGCCAATGAGCAGTTCTTC
CASSQELAANEQFF
>.|TRBV7-2|TRBJ2-3|TRBD1
TGTGCCAGCGGGGACAGACGTAGCACAGATACGCAGTATTTT
CASGDRRSTDTQYF
>.|TRBV7-2|TRBJ1-6|TRBD1
TGTGCCAGCAGCTACAGGACAGGGGCTAGATCACCCCTCCACTTT
CASSYRTGARSPLHF
>.|TRBV30|TRBJ2-5|TRBD2
TGTGCCTGGAGTCCCCCAGGTAGCGGGAGCTGGGCCTTCGGGCAGTACTTC
CAWSPPGSGSWAFGQYF
>.|TRBV30|TRBJ2-5|TRBD2
TGTGCCTTGGAGCGGGGGGCTAAAGAGACCCAGTACTTC
CALERGAKETQYF
>.|TRBV7-2|TRBJ1-1|.
TGTGCCAGCATCCCAGGTTACAGAACGATCACTGAAGCTTTCTTT
CASIPGYRTITEAFF
>.|TRBV10-3|TRBJ2-1|TRBD2
TGTGCCATCAACCCCCGGGGGACTAGCGGGAGCCTAAGCTCCTACAATGAGCAGTTCTTC
CAINPRGTSGSLSSYNEQFF
>.|TRBV5-1|TRBJ2-1|TRBD2
TGCGCCAGCAGCACGGGATCGACTAGCGGGAGGCTGGTTGAGCAGTTCTTC
CASSTGSTSGRLVEQFF
>.|TRBV5-1|TRBJ1-6|TRBD1
TGCGCCAGCAGCCCCCGGACAGGATTGAGCTCCTATAATTCACCCCTCCACTTT
CASSPRTGLSSYNSPLHF
>.|TRBV6-1|TRBJ1-2|.
TGTGCCAGCACCCACGGGGGGATAACCTTC
CASTHGGITF
>.|TRBV7-6|TRBJ2-1|TRBD2
TGTGCCAGCAGCGGTAGCGGGGGGGCGTTTAATGAGCAGTTCTTC
CASSGSGGAFNEQFF
>few|TRBV4-1|TRBJ1-1|TRBD1
TGCGCCAGCAGCCAACTCTGGAGGGGGCGCACTGAAGCTTTCTTT
CASSQLWRGRTEAFF
>.|TRBV10-2|TRBJ2-3|.
TGCGCCAGCAGTGAAGCCGGGACAGATACGCAGTATTTT
CASSEAGTDTQYF
>.|TRBV4-2|TRBJ2-7|TRBD1
TGTGCCAGCAGCCTGAACCAGGGACAGGGGACCTACGAGCAGTACTTC
CASSLNQGQGTYEQYF
>.|TRBV12-5|TRBJ2-2|TRBD1
TGTGCTAGTGGTTTAACAGGGGGCTCCGGGGAGCTGTTTTTT
CASGLTGGSGELFF
>.|TRBV7-9|TRBJ1-1|.
TGTGCCAGCAGCTTTGTTAGGGGTGACACTGAAGCTTTCTTT
CASSFVRGDTEAFF
>.|TRBV7-8|TRBJ1-1|.
TGTGCCAGCAGCGCAGGGAGGGGGAACACTGAAGCTTTCTTT
CASSAGRGNTEAFF
>.|TRBV14|TRBJ1-2|.
TGTGCCAGCAGCCAAGGCCAGTTCTATGGCTACACCTTC
CASSQGQFYGYTF
>.|TRBV5-1|TRBJ1-2|.
TGCGCCAGCAGCTTTTCTGGGGCCGTGCAGAACTATGGCTACACCTTC
CASSFSGAVQNYGYTF
>.|TRBV19|TRBJ2-2|TRBD2
TGTGCCAGTAGTATGTTGCGGGAGGGGTCCGGGGAGCTGTTTTTT
CASSMLREGSGELFF
>.|TRBV9|TRBJ2-1|TRBD2
TGTGCCAGCAGCGTAGGAACAGCGGGGGGGACTTCTTCCTACAATGAGCAGTTCTTC
CASSVGTAGGTSSYNEQFF
>.|TRBV28|TRBJ1-5|TRBD1
TGTGCCAGCAGACAGGGGTCGGAGCAGCCCCAGCATTTT
CASRQGSEQPQHF
>.|TRBV5-6|TRBJ2-7|.
TGTGCCAGCAGCTTGGTGGGGGCAGACTCCTACGAGCAGTACTTC
CASSLVGADSYEQYF
>.|TRBV5-4|TRBJ1-4|.
TGTGCCAGCAGTTTGCAGACAGGCCTTAATGAAAAACTGTTTTTT
CASSLQTGLNEKLFF
>.|TRBV28|TRBJ1-5|.
TGTGCCATCCAGGGTCCTCAGCCCCAGCATTTT
CAIQGPQPQHF
>.|TRBV7-8|TRBJ1-5|.
TGTGCCAGCAGCTTTTCCGTGTTAGGGGGATCAAATCAGCCCCAGCATTTT
CASSFSVLGGSNQPQHF
>.|TRBV5-8|TRBJ2-1|TRBD2
TGTGCCAGCAGCTTGTGGCTAGCGGGATACGAGCAGTTCTTC
CASSLWLAGYEQFF
>.|TRBV27|TRBJ1-2|TRBD1
TGTGCCAGCAGTTTAACAGGGGCGGTTATCTATGGCTACACCTTC
CASSLTGAVIYGYTF
>.|TRBV2|TRBJ2-5|TRBD2
TGTGCCAGCAATCCTCCTAGCGGGGGGGCTCAAGAGACCCAGTACTTC
CASNPPSGGAQETQYF
>.|TRBV7-2|TRBJ2-7|TRBD2
TGTGCCAGCAGCTTAGTTTCGACTAGCGGGGACTACGAGCAGTACTTC
CASSLVSTSGDYEQYF
>few|TRBV30|TRBJ2-5|TRBD2
TGTGCCTGGAGTGCTCGGACTAGAGGAGAGACCCAGTACTTC
CAWSARTRGETQYF
>.|TRBV2|TRBJ2-4|.
TGTGCCAGCAGATCCCAAGATCAGGGAAACATTCAGTACTTC
CASRSQDQGNIQYF
>once|TRBV19|TRBJ1-1|.
TGTGCCAGTAGTGGAAGGACAAAAAACACTGAAGCTTTCTTT
CASSGRTKNTEAFF
>.|TRBV29-1|TRBJ2-3|TRBD1
TGCAGCGTTGGGTCTTTTCGGGACAGGGGGCCCTCAGATACGCAGTATTTT
CSVGSFRDRGPSDTQYF
>.|TRBV19|TRBJ1-2|.
TGTGCCAGTAGTATAGATCTCGGGGGGCTCGGCTATGGCTACACCTTC
CASSIDLGGLGYGYTF
>.|TRBV27|TRBJ2-7|TRBD1
TGTGCCAGCAGTCCGAGCCTACAGGGGGCAAGGTACGAGCAGTACTTC
CASSPSLQGARYEQYF
>.|TRBV27|TRBJ2-1|TRBD2
TGTGCCAGCAGTTTATGGTCCAGCGGGGGGGCTTCCTACAATGAGCAGTTCTTC
CASSLWSSGGASYNEQFF
>.|TRBV20-1|TRBJ1-1|.
TGCAGTGCCTTGAGGAACACTGAAGCTTTCTTT
CSALRNTEAFF
>.|TRBV19|TRBJ2-5|.
TGTGCCAGTAGTACGGCCAGGGGAGAGACCCAGTACTTC
CASSTARGETQYF
>.|TRBV15|TRBJ2-6|TRBD1
TGTGCCACCTCGGGACAGAGCTCTGGGGCCAACGTCCTGACTTTC
CATSGQSSGANVLTF
>.|TRBV6-5|TRBJ2-1|TRBD2
TGTGCCAGCTCTGTTCTAGCGGGGGACAATGAGCAGTTCTTC
CASSVLAGDNEQFF
>.|TRBV11-3|TRBJ2-7|TRBD1
TGTGCCAGCAGCTTAGATAGAGGGACAGGGATCTACGAGCAGTACTTC
CASSLDRGTGIYEQYF
>.|TRBV7-3|TRBJ2-1|TRBD2
TGTGCCAGCAGCTTAACCGGGTCCAGCGGGAGGGGCAATGAGCAGTTCTTC
CASSLTGSSGRGNEQFF
>.|TRBV27|TRBJ1-2|TRBD1
TGTGCCAGCAGTTTTTCCGGGACAGGCGCCTCTGGGTATGGCTACACCTTC
CASSFSGTGASGYGYTF
>.|TRBV7-6|TRBJ2-1|.
TGTGCCAGCAGCCCTCGGGGACACCAGGTGTACAATGAGCAGTTCTTC
CASSPRGHQVYNEQFF
>.|TRBV7-8|TRBJ1-6|.
TGTGCCAGCAGCAAACGACAGGTCGCCCGGGGTGATTCACCCCTCCACTTT
CASSKRQVARGDSPLHF
>.|TRBV5-1|TRBJ1-1|.
TGCGCCAGCAGCCCAACGACAGTTACCAACACTGAAGCTTTCTTT
CASSPTTVTNTEAFF
>.|TRBV27|TRBJ1-1|.
TGTGCCAGCCGACAGACGGTGAACACTGAAGCTTTCTTT
CASRQTVNTEAFF
>.|TRBV9|TRBJ2-7|TRBD2
TGTGCCAGCAGCCCCCGGGGGGGATCGTACGAGCAGTACTTC
CASSPRGGSYEQYF
>.|TRBV30|TRBJ2-3|.
TGTGCCTGGAGTGTAATGGCAGGGAGGACGGATACGCAGTATTTT
CAWSVMAGRTDTQYF
>.|TRBV5-1|TRBJ2-2|.
TGCGCCAGCAGCTTGGGTACAGCCTTGCTTAACACCGGGGAGCTGTTTTTT
CASSLGTALLNTGELFF
>once|TRBV5-6|TRBJ1-5|.
TGTGCCAGCAGCTACGGACATAGTAGCAATCAGCCCCAGCATTTT
CASSYGHSSNQPQHF
>.|TRBV5-1|TRBJ2-7|TRBD1
TGCGCCAGCAGCCCTTGGACAGGGCGGAACGAGCAGTACTTC
CASSPWTGRNEQYF
>.|TRBV13|TRBJ2-1|TRBD2
TGTGCCAGCAGTTCACGACTAGCGGGAGGGCCTAATGAGCAGTTCTTC
CASSSRLAGGPNEQFF
>.|TRBV11-2|TRBJ1-4|.
TGTGCCAGCAGCTCAGGGACACTGCCTAATGAAAAACTGTTTTTT
CASSSGTLPNEKLFF
>.|TRBV5-1|TRBJ2-3|TRBD2
TGCGCCAGCAGCTCTAAGCGGGAGCGGTCAGATACGCAGTATTTT
CASSSKRERSDTQYF
>.|TRBV7-6|TRBJ2-5|TRBD2
TGTGCCAGCAGCTTAGCGGCCCTAGCGGGAGCCCAGGGGACCCAGTACTTC
CASSLAALAGAQGTQYF